Each of the 9 T cell receptor beta chains below was sequenced from the same sample in a study of naive and memory T cell subsets. An equimolar mix of two oligonucleotides served as the beta constant-region primer for TRBC1 and TRBC2. Using its own MiXCR run on the UMI-ligation and nested PCR reads, TCRdb lists one record per CDR3 protein. The sample consists of under 150,000 distinct CDR3 sequences, about 15% of them appearing once. The sample comprised naive CD4+ T cells from blood. These receptors were collected from a human donor in good health.

This clonotype was counted only a few times. This chain links TRBV20-1 with TRBJ2-7; a possible D gene is TRBD2 (5 bases). CDR1 is DFQATT and CDR2 is SNEGSKA in the germline V gene (reference sequence). The CDR3 is 13 residues long. Trimming took off 4 bases at V and 4 bases at J, with 14 bases between the two ends. CDR3 region: CSAIEGMEYEQYF. The CDR3 bases are TGCAGTGCTATTGAGGGAATGGAATACGAGCAGTACTTC.

In this sample, this clonotype turned up a few times. V is TRBV5-1 and J is TRBJ1-5, with a possible D match to TRBD1 (5 bases). This CDR3 comprises 15 residues. The V gene's germline CDR1 is SGHRS and CDR2 YFSETQ. Trimming stripped 0 bases from V and 5 bases from J, with 12 bases between. CDR3 region: CASSLDPGMDQPQHF. The CDR3 nucleotides are TGCGCCAGCAGCTTGGATCCAGGGATGGATCAGCCCCAGCATTTT. The whole variable domain, filled in from reference TRBV5-1 and TRBJ1-5, reads KAGVTQTPRYLIKTRGQQVTLSCSPISGHRSVSWYQQTPGQGLQFLFEYFSETQRNKGNFPGRFSGRQFSNSRSEMNVSTLELGDSALYLCASSLDPGMDQPQHFGDGTRLSIL.

This clonotype came up a few times. This rearrangement joins TRBV11-2 to TRBJ2-3, with D perhaps TRBD1 (6 bases). Germline CDR1 SGHAT, CDR2 FQNNGV. The CDR3 covers 12 residues. V lost 0 bases and J lost 11, with 9 bases in between. CDR3 DNA sequence: TGTGCCAGCAGCTTAGAACAGGGAGTGCAGTATTTT. Translation: CASSLEQGVQYF. The whole variable domain, filled in from reference TRBV11-2 and TRBJ2-3, reads EAGVAQSPRYKIIEKRQSVAFWCNPISGHATLYWYQQILGQGPKLLIQFQNNGVVDDSQLPKDRFSAERLKGVDSTLKIQPAKLEDSAVYLCASSLEQGVQYFGPGTRLTVL.

This clonotype was detected a few times. This CDR3 is CSVERDRDYEQYF. CDR3 bases: TGCAGCGTTGAACGGGACCGAGACTACGAGCAGTACTTC. The chain has TRBV29-1 and TRBJ2-7, with D possibly being TRBD1 or TRBD2 (5 bases each). Germline-derived CDR1 and CDR2 are SQVTM and ANQGSEA. CDR3 length: 13 residues. V was pared by 2 bases and J by 3 bases, with 11 bases between.

This clonotype was seen only a few times. The chain combines TRBV20-1 with TRBJ1-1; D gene unclear. Deletions cut 3 bases from V and 1 base from J, with 6 bases between. This CDR3 spans 12 amino acids. The germline CDR1 and CDR2 sequences are DFQATT and SNEGSKA (reference sequence). The CDR3, as DNA: TGCAGTGCTAGGGATCCGAACACTGAAGCTTTCTTT. Its translation: CSARDPNTEAFF.

This sequence joins TRBV5-1 and TRBJ2-3; 10 bases match TRBD1. This CDR3 contains 16 residues. Germline CDR1 and CDR2: SGHRS and YFSETQ. Trimming at V came to 4 bases and at J to 3 bases, leaving 8 bases not matched to a gene. Written as DNA, the CDR3 is TGCGCCAGCAGCGATCAGACAGGGGGCGGGACAGATACGCAGTATTTT. Translated: CASSDQTGGGTDTQYF.

This chain connects TRBV12-3 or TRBV12-4 to TRBJ2-1; TRBD2 is a possible D gene (5 bases). The CDR3 runs 13 residues. The V end lost 8 bases, the J end lost 7 bases, and 15 bases lay between the germline ends. The CDR3 DNA is TGTGCCAGCCGAGGGCTAGTGTGGAATGAGCAGTTCTTC. This translates into CASRGLVWNEQFF.

This clonotype showed up just a few times. This sequence joins TRBV7-9 and TRBJ2-7; D is possibly TRBD1 (6 bases). The CDR3 length is 14 residues. The germline V gene encodes CDR1 SEHNR and CDR2 FQNEAQ (reference sequence). Trimming stripped 5 bases from V and 2 bases from J, with 13 bases between. This CDR3 reads CASSLRGDPYEQYF. The CDR3, as DNA: TGTGCCAGCAGCCTCAGGGGCGACCCCTACGAGCAGTACTTC.

Ten or more counts support this clonotype. The chain combines TRBV6-5 with TRBJ2-7; no clear D gene. The ends were cut back, 2 bases at V and 4 bases at J, with 12 bases in the middle. Germline assignment: CDR1 MNHEY and CDR2 SVGAGI. The CDR3 is made up of 14 amino acids. The CDR3, as DNA: TGTGCCAGCAGTTACACCCACTGGAAGTACGAGCAGTACTTC. It yields the protein CASSYTHWKYEQYF.